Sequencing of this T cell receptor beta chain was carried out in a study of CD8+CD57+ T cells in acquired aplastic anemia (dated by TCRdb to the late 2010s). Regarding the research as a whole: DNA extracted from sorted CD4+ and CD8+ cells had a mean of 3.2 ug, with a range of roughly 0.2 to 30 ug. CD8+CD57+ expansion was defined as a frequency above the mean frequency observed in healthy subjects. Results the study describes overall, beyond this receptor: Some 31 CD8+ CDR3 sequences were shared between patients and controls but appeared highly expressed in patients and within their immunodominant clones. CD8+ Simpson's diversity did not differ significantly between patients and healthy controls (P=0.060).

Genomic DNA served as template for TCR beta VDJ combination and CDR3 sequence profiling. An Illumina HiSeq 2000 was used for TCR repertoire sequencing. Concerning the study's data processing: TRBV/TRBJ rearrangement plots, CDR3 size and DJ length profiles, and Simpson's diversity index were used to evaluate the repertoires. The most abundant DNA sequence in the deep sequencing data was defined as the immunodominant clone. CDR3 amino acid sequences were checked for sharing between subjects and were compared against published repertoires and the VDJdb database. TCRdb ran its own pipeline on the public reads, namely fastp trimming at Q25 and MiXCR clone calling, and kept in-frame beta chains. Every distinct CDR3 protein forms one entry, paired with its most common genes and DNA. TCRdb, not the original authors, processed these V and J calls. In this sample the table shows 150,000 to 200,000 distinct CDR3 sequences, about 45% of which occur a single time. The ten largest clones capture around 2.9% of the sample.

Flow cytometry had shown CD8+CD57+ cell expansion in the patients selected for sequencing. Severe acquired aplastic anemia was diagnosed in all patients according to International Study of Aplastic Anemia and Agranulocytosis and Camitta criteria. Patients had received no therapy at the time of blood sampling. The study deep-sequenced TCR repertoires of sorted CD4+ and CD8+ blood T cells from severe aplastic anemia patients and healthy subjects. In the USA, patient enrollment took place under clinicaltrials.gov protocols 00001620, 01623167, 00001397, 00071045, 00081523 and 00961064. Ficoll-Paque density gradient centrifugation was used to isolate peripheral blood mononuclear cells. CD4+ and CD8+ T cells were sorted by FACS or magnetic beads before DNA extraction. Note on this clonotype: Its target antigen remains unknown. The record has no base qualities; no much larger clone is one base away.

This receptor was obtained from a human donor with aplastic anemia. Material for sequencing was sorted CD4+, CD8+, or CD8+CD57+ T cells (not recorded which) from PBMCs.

The DNA is TGCAGTGCTAGATACAGGAAAGCAACTAATGAAAAACTGTTTTTT. Its protein product is CSARYRKATNEKLFF. The chain uses TRBV20-1 and TRBJ1-4, with TRBD1 tentatively as D gene (5 bases match). The germline ends are 10 bases apart after V is trimmed by 2 bases and J by 0 bases. Reading from cysteine to phenylalanine, the CDR3 counts 15 amino acids. CDR3 DNA is the only sequence kept; it has 45 bases, read in frame from the first base. According to the germline V gene (reference sequence), CDR1 reads DFQATT and CDR2 reads SNEGSKA.